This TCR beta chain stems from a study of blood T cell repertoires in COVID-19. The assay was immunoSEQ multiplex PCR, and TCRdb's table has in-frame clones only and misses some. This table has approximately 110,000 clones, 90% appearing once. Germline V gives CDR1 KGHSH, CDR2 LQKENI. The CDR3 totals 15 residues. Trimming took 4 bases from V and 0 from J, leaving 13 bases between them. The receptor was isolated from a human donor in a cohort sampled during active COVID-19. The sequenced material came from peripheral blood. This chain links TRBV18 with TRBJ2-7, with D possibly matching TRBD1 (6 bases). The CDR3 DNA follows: TGTGCCAGCTCACGCCCGGGACATGGCTCCTACGAGCAGTACTTC. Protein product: CASSRPGHGSYEQYF.